The rows below give T cell receptor beta chains drawn from one sample of a study of cytomegalovirus exposure and HLA in healthy donors. Generated by immunoSEQ multiplex PCR, the TCRdb table keeps only in-frame clones and is missing some. The data contain over 150,000 clones, approximately 76% of them seen just once; the ten biggest clones take up 1.3% to 1.5%. Sequencing was performed on PBMCs. The source of these receptors is a man in his 60s in good health and CMV-seronegative. The CDR3 runs from the conserved cysteine through the conserved F or W. A D gene is named only where the DNA matches it firmly. Some rows have no size entry. The others give once, few or many, or a class for an expanded clone.

d_call: -; j_call: TRBJ1-1; v_call: TRBV30; clone_size: -; cdr3_nt: TGTGCCTGGAGTAACATCTACACTGAAGCTTTCTTT; cdr3_aa: CAWSNIYTEAFF
d_call: -; j_call: TRBJ1-3; v_call: TRBV27; clone_size: few; cdr3_nt: TGTGCCAGCCAATCACAGCGGAACACCATATATTTT; cdr3_aa: CASQSQRNTIYF
d_call: -; j_call: TRBJ1-5; v_call: TRBV7-2; clone_size: -; cdr3_nt: TGTGCCAGCAGCATCCCAGAGGCGCCCCAGCATTTT; cdr3_aa: CASSIPEAPQHF
d_call: -; j_call: TRBJ2-7; v_call: TRBV5-4; clone_size: -; cdr3_nt: TGTGCCAGCAGCCCTCCGGGGACTTGGCCCTACGAGCAGTACTTC; cdr3_aa: CASSPPGTWPYEQYF
d_call: -; j_call: TRBJ2-2; v_call: TRBV5-6; clone_size: -; cdr3_nt: TGTGCCAGCAGCCTCGCCCAGGGAAAGAACACCGGGGAGCTGTTTTTT; cdr3_aa: CASSLAQGKNTGELFF
d_call: TRBD1; j_call: TRBJ1-1; v_call: TRBV5-6; clone_size: -; cdr3_nt: TGTGCCAGCAGCCCCCTCGGGGACAGGGCGAACACTGAAGCTTTCTTT; cdr3_aa: CASSPLGDRANTEAFF
d_call: -; j_call: TRBJ2-5; v_call: TRBV29-1; clone_size: -; cdr3_nt: TGCAGCGCTGTAGTAATCAAGGGGGAGACCCAGTACTTC; cdr3_aa: CSAVVIKGETQYF
d_call: TRBD2; j_call: TRBJ2-1; v_call: TRBV6-6; clone_size: few; cdr3_nt: TGTGCCAGCAGTCCAACTAGCGGGGGGGCCGGTGAGCAGTTCTTC; cdr3_aa: CASSPTSGGAGEQFF
d_call: -; j_call: TRBJ2-7; v_call: TRBV5-5; clone_size: -; cdr3_nt: TGTGCCAGCAGCTTAGAACCCGGACAGCCCTACGAGCAGTACTTC; cdr3_aa: CASSLEPGQPYEQYF
d_call: TRBD1; j_call: TRBJ1-5; v_call: TRBV29-1; clone_size: once; cdr3_nt: TGCAGCGTTGTAGGGGGCGCGGATCAGCCCCAGCATTTT; cdr3_aa: CSVVGGADQPQHF
d_call: -; j_call: TRBJ2-5; v_call: TRBV9; clone_size: once; cdr3_nt: TGTGCCAGCAGCGTAGGTCCGGTTCAAGAGACCCAGTACTTC; cdr3_aa: CASSVGPVQETQYF
d_call: TRBD2; j_call: TRBJ2-3; v_call: TRBV30; clone_size: -; cdr3_nt: TGTGCCTGGAGTGTTAGCGGGGGGGTTCATACGCAGTATTTT; cdr3_aa: CAWSVSGGVHTQYF
d_call: -; j_call: TRBJ2-2; v_call: TRBV5-1; clone_size: once; cdr3_nt: TGCGCCAGCAGACTGGACAGCGCGAACACCGGGGAGCTGTTTTTT; cdr3_aa: CASRLDSANTGELFF
d_call: -; j_call: TRBJ1-1; v_call: TRBV15; clone_size: -; cdr3_nt: TGTGCCACCAGCAGAGTCGCAGGGGCCACTGAAGCTTTCTTT; cdr3_aa: CATSRVAGATEAFF
d_call: -; j_call: TRBJ2-7; v_call: TRBV6-5; clone_size: -; cdr3_nt: TGTGCCAGCAGCTTACTCGGTGTTCCCCACGAGCAGTACTTC; cdr3_aa: CASSLLGVPHEQYF
d_call: -; j_call: TRBJ1-3; v_call: TRBV5-4; clone_size: -; cdr3_nt: TGTGCCAGCAGCGCAGGGGTGGGAAACACCATATATTTT; cdr3_aa: CASSAGVGNTIYF
d_call: -; j_call: TRBJ2-4; v_call: TRBV19; clone_size: few; cdr3_nt: TGTGCCAGTAGCACAGGCGGTAGATTAGCCAAAAACATTCAGTACTTC; cdr3_aa: CASSTGGRLAKNIQYF
d_call: TRBD1; j_call: TRBJ1-2; v_call: TRBV18; clone_size: -; cdr3_nt: TGTGCCAGCTCACCAGTATACGACAGGGGGCTCGATGGCTACACCTTC; cdr3_aa: CASSPVYDRGLDGYTF
d_call: -; j_call: TRBJ1-1; v_call: TRBV7-2; clone_size: -; cdr3_nt: TGTGCCAGCAGGACTCCACAATCTGAAGCTTTCTTT; cdr3_aa: CASRTPQSEAFF
d_call: -; j_call: TRBJ2-7; v_call: TRBV28; clone_size: -; cdr3_nt: TGTGCCAGCAGTCCGTGGGGTAGCGGTGACTCCTACGAGCAGTACTTC; cdr3_aa: CASSPWGSGDSYEQYF
d_call: -; j_call: TRBJ1-4; v_call: TRBV7-2; clone_size: -; cdr3_nt: TGTGCCAGCAGCTTTCAGGGGTCTATGGAAAAACTGTTTTTT; cdr3_aa: CASSFQGSMEKLFF
d_call: -; j_call: TRBJ1-2; v_call: TRBV5-1; clone_size: few; cdr3_nt: TGCGCCAGCAGCTTCGGGATTCACTATGGCTACACCTTC; cdr3_aa: CASSFGIHYGYTF
d_call: -; j_call: TRBJ2-5; v_call: TRBV5-5; clone_size: -; cdr3_nt: TGTGCCAGCAGCTTGGCAGCAGGGTCGGGCCGGGAGACCCAGTACTTC; cdr3_aa: CASSLAAGSGRETQYF
d_call: TRBD1; j_call: TRBJ2-5; v_call: TRBV27; clone_size: -; cdr3_nt: TGTGCCAGCAGTCAACAGGGGGCGCAGGAGACCCAGTACTTC; cdr3_aa: CASSQQGAQETQYF
d_call: TRBD2; j_call: TRBJ2-3; v_call: TRBV19; clone_size: -; cdr3_nt: TGTGCCAGTGCTTCCGGGACTAGCGCCGATACGCAGTATTTT; cdr3_aa: CASASGTSADTQYF
d_call: -; j_call: TRBJ1-3; v_call: TRBV28; clone_size: few; cdr3_nt: TGTGCCAGCAGTTTAGGTAGTCGGGGAAACACCATATATTTT; cdr3_aa: CASSLGSRGNTIYF
d_call: TRBD2; j_call: TRBJ2-2; v_call: TRBV29-1; clone_size: -; cdr3_nt: TGCAGCGTTGGGACTAGCGGGACGAACACCGGGGAGCTGTTTTTT; cdr3_aa: CSVGTSGTNTGELFF
d_call: TRBD1; j_call: TRBJ1-2; v_call: TRBV23-1; clone_size: -; cdr3_nt: TGCGCCAGCAGGGAGGACAGGGCGACCTATGGCTACACCTTC; cdr3_aa: CASREDRATYGYTF
d_call: TRBD1; j_call: TRBJ1-2; v_call: TRBV9; clone_size: -; cdr3_nt: TGTGCCAGCAGCCCGGGACAGGATTTCTATGGCTACACCTTC; cdr3_aa: CASSPGQDFYGYTF
d_call: TRBD1; j_call: TRBJ2-7; v_call: TRBV10-2; clone_size: -; cdr3_nt: TGCGCCAGCAGTCAGGGACAGGGTACCTACGAGCAGTACTTC; cdr3_aa: CASSQGQGTYEQYF
d_call: -; j_call: TRBJ1-1; v_call: TRBV30; clone_size: -; cdr3_nt: TGTGCCTGGAATAACAGGAACACTGAAGCTTTCTTT; cdr3_aa: CAWNNRNTEAFF
d_call: TRBD1; j_call: TRBJ2-7; v_call: TRBV19; clone_size: -; cdr3_nt: TGTGCCAGTAGTAGGCAGGGGGACTCCTACGAGCAGTACTTC; cdr3_aa: CASSRQGDSYEQYF